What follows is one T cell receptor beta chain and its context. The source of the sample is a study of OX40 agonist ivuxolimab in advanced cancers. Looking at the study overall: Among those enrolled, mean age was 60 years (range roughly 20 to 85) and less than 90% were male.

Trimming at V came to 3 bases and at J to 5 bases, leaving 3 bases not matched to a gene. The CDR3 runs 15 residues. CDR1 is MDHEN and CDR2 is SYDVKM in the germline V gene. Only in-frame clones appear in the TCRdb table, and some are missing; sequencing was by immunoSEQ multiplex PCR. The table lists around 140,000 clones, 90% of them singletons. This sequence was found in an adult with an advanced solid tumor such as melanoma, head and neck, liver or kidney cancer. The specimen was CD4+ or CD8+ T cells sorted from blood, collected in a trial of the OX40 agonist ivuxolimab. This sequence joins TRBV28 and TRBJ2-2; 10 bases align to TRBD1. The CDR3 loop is CASSFDRGRTGELFF. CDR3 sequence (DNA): TGTGCCAGCAGTTTCGACAGGGGGCGTACCGGGGAGCTGTTTTTT.